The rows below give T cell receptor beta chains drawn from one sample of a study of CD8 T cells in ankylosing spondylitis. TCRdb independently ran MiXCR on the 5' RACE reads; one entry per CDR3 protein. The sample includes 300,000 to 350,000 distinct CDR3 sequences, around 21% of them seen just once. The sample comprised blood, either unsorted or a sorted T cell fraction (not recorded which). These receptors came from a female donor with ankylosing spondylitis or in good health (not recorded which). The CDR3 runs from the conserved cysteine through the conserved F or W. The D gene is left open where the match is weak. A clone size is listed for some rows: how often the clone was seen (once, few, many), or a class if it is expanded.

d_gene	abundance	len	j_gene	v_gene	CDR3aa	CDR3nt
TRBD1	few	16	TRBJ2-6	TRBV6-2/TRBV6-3	CASSYSGTAGANVLTF	TGTGCCAGCAGTTACTCCGGGACAGCTGGGGCCAACGTCCTGACTTTC
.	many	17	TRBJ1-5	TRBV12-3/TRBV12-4	CASSSQGRGPSNQPQHF	TGTGCCAGCAGCTCCCAGGGGCGGGGGCCTAGCAATCAGCCCCAGCATTTT
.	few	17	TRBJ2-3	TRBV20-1	CSARPYPGSPGTDTQYF	TGCAGTGCTAGACCCTATCCGGGCAGCCCTGGGACAGATACGCAGTATTTT
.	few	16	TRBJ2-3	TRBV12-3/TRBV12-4	CASSLFPGGGTDTQYF	TGTGCCAGCAGTTTGTTTCCCGGGGGCGGCACAGATACGCAGTATTTT
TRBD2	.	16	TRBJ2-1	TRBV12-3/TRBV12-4	CASSLHSGRLLNEQFF	TGTGCCAGCAGTTTACATAGCGGGAGGCTTCTCAATGAGCAGTTCTTC
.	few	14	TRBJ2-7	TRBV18	CASSPSGGTGEQYF	TGTGCCAGCTCACCATCGGGCGGGACGGGAGAGCAGTACTTC
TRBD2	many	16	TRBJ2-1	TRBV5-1	CASSRYIAGGNNEQFF	TGCGCCAGCAGCCGGTATATAGCGGGAGGGAACAATGAGCAGTTCTTC
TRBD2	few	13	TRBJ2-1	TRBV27	CASSLYGSGSRFF	TGTGCCAGCAGTTTATATGGGAGCGGGAGTCGGTTCTTC
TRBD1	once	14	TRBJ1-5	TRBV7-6	CASSLGDRDQPQHF	TGTGCCAGCAGCTTAGGGGACAGGGATCAGCCCCAGCATTTT
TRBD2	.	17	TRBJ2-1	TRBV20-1	CSARDLRTSGGYNEQFF	TGCAGTGCTAGAGATCTGAGGACTAGCGGGGGATACAATGAGCAGTTCTTC
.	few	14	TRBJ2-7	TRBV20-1	CSARDVSTTHEQYF	TGCAGTGCTAGAGATGTGTCCACGACCCACGAGCAGTACTTC
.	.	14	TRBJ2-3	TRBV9	CASSVGGQAVFRYF	TGTGCCAGCAGCGTAGGAGGCCAGGCGGTATTTCGGTATTTT
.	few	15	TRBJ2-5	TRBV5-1	CASSRGTSGQETQYF	TGCGCCAGCAGCCGAGGGACGTCCGGCCAAGAGACCCAGTACTTC
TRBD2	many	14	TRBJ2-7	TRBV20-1	CSARAGGNSYEQYF	TGCAGTGCCCGAGCGGGAGGGAACTCCTACGAGCAGTACTTC
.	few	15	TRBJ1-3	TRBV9	CASSVDVSSGNTIYF	TGTGCCAGCAGCGTAGACGTTTCCTCTGGAAACACCATATATTTT
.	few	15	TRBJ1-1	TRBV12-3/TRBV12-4	CASSLEFSVNTEAFF	TGTGCCAGCAGTTTAGAGTTCTCGGTGAACACTGAAGCTTTCTTT
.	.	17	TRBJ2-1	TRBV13	CASSRTGLGRAYNEQFF	TGTGCCAGCAGCCGTACCGGACTGGGGCGAGCGTACAATGAGCAGTTCTTC
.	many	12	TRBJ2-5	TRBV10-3	CAISEKEETQYF	TGTGCCATCAGTGAAAAGGAAGAGACCCAGTACTTC
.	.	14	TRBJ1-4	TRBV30	CAWRALLTNEKLFF	TGTGCCTGGAGAGCTCTTTTAACTAATGAAAAACTGTTTTTT